These 22 T cell receptor beta chains were all obtained from the same sample, sequenced in a study of OX40 agonist ivuxolimab in advanced cancers. This table comes from immunoSEQ multiplex PCR, and its TCRdb copy is limited to in-frame clones, with some not included. The sample yields about 69,000 clones, roughly 80% seen once. The starting material was CD4+ or CD8+ T cells sorted from blood, obtained in a trial of the OX40 agonist ivuxolimab. These receptors all stem from an adult with an advanced solid tumor such as melanoma, head and neck, liver or kidney cancer.

This clone has just one count. The chain has TRBV18 and TRBJ2-7; 7 bases line up with TRBD2. The J segment lost 0 bases and the V segment lost 4 bases, leaving 6 bases of the junction unmatched. Germline assignment: CDR1 KGHSH and CDR2 LQKENI. The CDR3 consists of 15 residues. CDR3 in amino acids: CASSRLGGSSYEQYF. The CDR3 DNA follows: TGTGCCAGCTCACGGCTGGGAGGGTCCTCCTACGAGCAGTACTTC.

This chain connects TRBV10-3 to TRBJ2-7; 7 nucleotides match TRBD1. With V trimmed by 4 bases and J by 3 bases, 3 bases remained unmatched. This CDR3 has 13 residues. The germline V gene encodes CDR1 ENHRY and CDR2 SYGVKD. Here the CDR3 reads CAISVGTVYEQYF. In DNA, the CDR3 is TGTGCCATCAGTGTTGGGACAGTCTACGAGCAGTACTTC.

This clone was recorded only once. The genes are TRBV5-4 and TRBJ2-2; 13 nucleotides align to TRBD2. The CDR3 totals 15 residues. J was trimmed by 4 bases and V by 4 bases; bases with no gene match: 1. The germline gives CDR1 SGHNT, CDR2 YYREEE (reference sequence). CDR3 sequence reads: CASSTSGGATGELFF. The CDR3 DNA reads TGTGCCAGCAGCACTAGCGGGGGGGCCACCGGGGAGCTGTTTTTT.

This clone was seen just once. The CDR3 reads CASSPGQGLNTEAFF. Written as DNA, the CDR3 is TGTGCCAGCTCGCCGGGACAGGGCCTTAACACTGAAGCTTTCTTT. The chain carries TRBV18 and TRBJ1-1, with 9 bases fitting TRBD1. The ends lost 6 bases at V and 2 bases at J; junction bases unmatched: 7. CDR1 and CDR2 from the germline V gene are KGHSH and LQKENI. This CDR3 is 15 amino acids long.

The chain links TRBV15 to TRBJ2-7, with D tentatively TRBD2 (7 bases). Per the germline V gene, CDR1 is LNHNV and CDR2 is YYDKDF (reference sequence). V lost 0 bases and J lost 6, with 15 bases in between. The CDR3 has 15 residues. DNA for the CDR3: TGTGCCACCAGCAGAGATTGGGGGGGGCGATTCGAGCAGTACTTC. Amino acids: CATSRDWGGRFEQYF.

This clone was seen a handful of times. The chain is built from TRBV5-1 and TRBJ2-3; possible D gene TRBD1, 5 bases. This CDR3 spans 15 amino acids. CDR1 and CDR2 from the germline V gene are SGHRS and YFSETQ. Deletions cut 4 bases from V and 4 bases from J, with 16 bases between. CDR3 sequence reads: CASSPVAGSADTQYF. The CDR3 nucleotides read TGCGCCAGCAGCCCGGTGGCAGGGTCAGCAGATACGCAGTATTTT.

V and J are TRBV10-3 and TRBJ2-3; D is possibly TRBD2 (5 bases). Trimming shortened V by 0 bases and J by 0 bases, and 10 bases separated the two germline ends. The CDR3 length is 16 residues. Per the germline V gene, CDR1 is ENHRY and CDR2 is SYGVKD. CDR3 DNA: TGTGCCATCAGTGAGTCGACAAGCGGAAGCACAGATACGCAGTATTTT. Amino acid sequence: CAISESTSGSTDTQYF.

This clone turned up a few times. This chain connects TRBV2 to TRBJ2-1; the D gene is possibly TRBD1 (5 bases). Trimming removed 1 base at V and 3 bases at J, with 10 bases between. The length of the CDR3 is 15 residues. CDR1 is SNHLY and CDR2 is FYNNEI in the germline V gene. The CDR3 loop reads CASSEEGNFYNEQFF. In DNA form, the CDR3 reads TGTGCCAGCAGTGAAGAGGGGAACTTCTACAATGAGCAGTTCTTC. The whole variable domain, remainder taken from reference TRBV2 and TRBJ2-1, is EPEVTQTPSHQVTQMGQEVILRCVPISNHLYFYWYRQILGQKVEFLVSFYNNEISEKSEIFDDQFSVERPDGSNFTLKIRSTKLEDSAMYFCASSEEGNFYNEQFFGPGTRLTVL.

In this sample, this clone turned up once. V gene TRBV7-8 combines with J gene TRBJ1-6; possible D gene TRBD1, 6 bases. The CDR3 has 15 amino acids. The germline V and J ends were trimmed by 2 bases and 5 bases, with 10 bases remaining between them. In germline, CDR1 is SGHVS, CDR2 FQNEAQ. CDR3 loop: CASSLTQGDNSPLHF. CDR3 coding DNA: TGTGCCAGCAGCTTAACACAGGGTGATAATTCACCCCTCCACTTT.

This chain joins TRBV7-9 and TRBJ2-1; TRBD1 might be the D (5 bases). Germline CDR1 and CDR2: SEHNR and FQNEAQ (reference sequence). V dropped 2 bases and J dropped 9 bases, with 11 bases sitting between them. The CDR3 consists of 13 residues. The CDR3 region has the DNA TGTGCCAGCAGCTTACCGGACATGCCTGAGCAGTTCTTC. It specifies CASSLPDMPEQFF.

Notes on this clone: One end of the junction does not line up with germline, which may come from a read error. The gene calls are TRBV9 and TRBJ2-2; D possibly matches TRBD1 or TRBD2 (5 bases each). The CDR3 length is 11 residues. Germline values: CDR1 SGDLS, CDR2 YYNGEE. CDR3 nucleotide sequence: TGTGCCAGCAGCTCCCGGGGCTCCCACCTTTTT. Its translation: CASSSRGSHLF.

Points on this clone: Other DNA variants within this sample encode the same CDR3. The V gene is TRBV5-4, the J gene TRBJ2-5; 8 bases agree with TRBD1. V lost 3 bases, J lost 4 bases, and 2 bases stayed unmatched. Germline CDR1 is SGHNT and CDR2 is YYREEE (reference sequence). The CDR3 length is 13 residues. The CDR3 sequence: CASSSQGAETQYF. The CDR3 DNA sequence: TGTGCCAGCAGCTCTCAGGGGGCAGAGACCCAGTACTTC.

The chain carries TRBV4-1 and TRBJ2-3; D is unclear. The CDR3 is 14 amino acids. Trimming removed 1 base at V and 4 bases at J, with 9 bases between. CDR1 is MGHRA and CDR2 is YSYEKL in the germline V gene. In DNA, the CDR3 is TGCGCCAGCAGCCAAGGACCCACGTCAGATACGCAGTATTTT. It encodes CASSQGPTSDTQYF.

The chain couples TRBV7-8 to TRBJ2-5, with D possibly matching TRBD2 (5 bases). Near its end, the DNA agrees better with TRBJ2-7, so the J call may be wrong. CDR3 length equals 15 residues. Germline V gene lookup returns CDR1 SGHVS and CDR2 FQNEAQ. CDR3 loop: CASSLPDTGRHEQYF. CDR3 sequence (DNA): TGTGCCAGCAGCCTCCCAGATACGGGAAGGCACGAGCAGTACTTC.

This clone was seen just once. V usage is TRBV11-2 and J usage is TRBJ2-7; TRBD1 might be the D (5 bases). CDR1 and CDR2 from the germline V gene are SGHAT and FQNNGV. Deletions cut 5 bases from V and 2 bases from J, with 13 bases between. The CDR3 spans 14 residues. The CDR3 DNA reads as TGTGCCAGCAGCCAGCCAGGCAGGGCCTACGAGCAGTACTTC. Its translation is CASSQPGRAYEQYF.

The J gene is TRBJ2-2, the V gene TRBV25-1, with D uncertain. The CDR3 sequence is 14 residues long. V was trimmed by 6 bases and J by 2 bases, leaving 10 bases between them. Looked up from germline, CDR1 is MGHDK and CDR2 is SYGVNS. DNA for the CDR3: TGTGCCAGCAGAGATCGGCTAAACACCGGGGAGCTGTTTTTT. Amino acid sequence: CASRDRLNTGELFF.

The rearrangement joins TRBV18 to TRBJ2-5; 11 bases map to TRBD2. CDR3 length: 17 amino acids. J gave up 2 bases and V 1 base, and 6 bases lay outside the gene matches. Germline V gene lookup returns CDR1 KGHSH and CDR2 LQKENI. The DNA of the CDR3 is TGTGCCAGCTCACCACTCACCGGGACTAGCGGACAAGAGACCCAGTACTTC. This sequence encodes CASSPLTGTSGQETQYF.

This rearrangement joins TRBV4-1 to TRBJ1-2; no clear D. Between the trimmed V and J ends, which lost 0 bases and 4 bases, there was a span of 12 bases. The germline gives CDR1 MGHRA, CDR2 YSYEKL. The CDR3 extends over 15 amino acids. The CDR3 region is CASSQETSGSYGYTF. The CDR3 nucleotides read TGCGCCAGCAGCCAAGAAACGTCAGGATCCTATGGCTACACCTTC.

This chain uses TRBV7-9 with TRBJ2-7, with D possibly TRBD2 on 7 matching bases. V was shortened by 7 bases and J by 5 bases, with 15 bases between the two germline ends. The CDR3 covers 13 residues. Germline V gene sequence: CDR1 SEHNR, CDR2 FQNEAQ (reference sequence). This chain's CDR3 is CASTEGGGHEQYF. For the CDR3, the DNA is TGTGCCAGCACCGAGGGGGGGGGTCACGAGCAGTACTTC.

This clone was counted between two and nine times. The chain combines TRBV7-3 with TRBJ2-2, with D unclear. This CDR3 region has 13 residues. Trimming removed 4 bases from V and 2 bases from J, with 5 bases in between. Germline CDR1 reads SGHTA; CDR2 reads FQGTGA. The CDR3 DNA sequence: TGTGCCAGCAGCTCTGTTAACACCGGGGAGCTGTTTTTT. Protein: CASSSVNTGELFF.

The DNA for the CDR3 is TGTGCCAGCAGCTCGACAGCACAGGGGAACACCGGGGAGCTGTTTTTT. It specifies CASSSTAQGNTGELFF. The rearrangement links TRBV11-1 to TRBJ2-2; the D gene is possibly TRBD1 (6 bases). The length of the CDR3 is 16 residues. The V gene lost 4 bases and the J gene lost 1 base, with 13 bases spanning the gap. The germline V gene encodes CDR1 SGHAT and CDR2 FQDESV (reference sequence). The whole variable domain, remainder taken from reference TRBV11-1 and TRBJ2-2, is EAEVAQSPRYKITEKSQAVAFWCDPISGHATLYWYRQILGQGPELLVQFQDESVVDDSQLPKDRFSAERLKGVDSTLKIQPAELGDSAMYLCASSSTAQGNTGELFFGEGSRLTVL.

The chain couples TRBV6-5 to TRBJ2-1; D unclear. CDR3 length: 13 residues. The germline V gene has CDR1 MNHEY and CDR2 SVGAGI. Trimming removed 2 bases from V and 7 bases from J, with 9 bases in between. Written as DNA, the CDR3 is TGTGCCAGCAGTTACGAAGGGAAAAATGAGCAGTTCTTC. Translation gives CASSYEGKNEQFF.